The 5 T cell receptor beta chains reported below all come from one sample, sequenced in a study of blood T cell repertoires in COVID-19. The method was immunoSEQ multiplex PCR; TCRdb's version includes in-frame clones alone and lacks a portion of them. The sample lists a few hundred thousand clones, roughly 86% seen once, with about 7.6% in the top ten. The sequenced sample consisted of peripheral blood. The receptors shown here come from a woman in her 70s with active or convalescent COVID-19.

This rearrangement joins TRBV6-5 to TRBJ1-1; 8 nucleotides match TRBD1. The CDR3 consists of 16 residues. V shed 0 bases and J 5 bases; nucleotides not matched to a gene: 8. Germline-derived CDR1 and CDR2 are MNHEY and SVGAGI. CDR3 in amino acids: CASSYSVRTGRTEAFF. As DNA, the CDR3 is TGTGCCAGCAGTTACTCTGTCCGGACAGGGCGGACTGAAGCTTTCTTT.

The sample holds one count of this clone. This chain links TRBV19 with TRBJ1-4, with 7 bases fitting TRBD1. The CDR3 has 14 amino acids. J gave up 5 bases and V 8 bases, and 8 bases lay outside the gene matches. Germline-derived CDR1 and CDR2 are LNHDA and SQIVND (reference sequence). In nucleotides, the CDR3 is TGTGCCAGTGGTAAGACAGGGCCAAATGAAAAACTGTTTTTT. Protein product: CASGKTGPNEKLFF.

This chain links TRBV9 with TRBJ2-5; 7 bases align to TRBD2. The trim removed 3 bases at V and 4 bases at J, leaving 6 bases unmatched. Germline-derived CDR1 and CDR2 are SGDLS and YYNGEE. The CDR3 is 14 amino acids. The CDR3 nucleotides read TGTGCCAGCAGCGGTGCAGGGAGGGCAGAGACCCAGTACTTC. Translation: CASSGAGRAETQYF.

The rearrangement uses TRBV2 and TRBJ1-1, with TRBD1 matching 8 bases. Trimming at V came to 7 bases and at J to 5 bases, leaving 12 bases not matched to a gene. Germline CDR1 is SNHLY and CDR2 is FYNNEI. The CDR3 is made up of 15 amino acids. CDR3 sequence reads: CASILQGGGYTEAFF. CDR3 nucleotides: TGTGCCAGCATACTACAGGGGGGAGGATATACTGAAGCTTTCTTT.

The J gene is TRBJ1-6, the V gene TRBV27; possible D gene TRBD1, 6 bases. Germline V gene lookup returns CDR1 MNHEY and CDR2 SMNVEV (reference sequence). This CDR3 has 15 residues. Trimming stripped 3 bases from V and 7 bases from J, with 13 bases between. The CDR3 region has the DNA TGTGCCAGCAGTTTGAGGAGGACAGTAAATTCACCCCTCCACTTT. Protein: CASSLRRTVNSPLHF.